This TCR beta chain appears in the sequencing data of a study of blood T cell repertoires in COVID-19. Looking at the study overall: Samples of COVID-19 (acute and convalescent) were obtained from the United States, Italy and Spain. The analysed material was cDNA or gDNA that came from T cells, B-cell-depleted T cells, or PBMCs.

V was cut by 4 bases and J by 7 bases, with 10 bases left in between. Looked up from germline, CDR1 is SQVTM and CDR2 is ANQGSEA. The CDR3 loop spans 12 amino acids. Ages ranged from about 18 to 89 years, with residence in around 24 US areas. In the original analysis: Estimation of nucleated cell counts relied on the amplification of reference gene primers. Here immunoSEQ multiplex PCR was the method, and the copy in TCRdb shows in-frame clones only, minus some. V and J calls and clone size follow that table, whereas D and trimming were derived from the DNA. The sample has 350,000 or so clones, more than 85% seen once.

Sequencing input: PBMCs or T cells enriched from blood (not recorded which). The chain is built from TRBV29-1 and TRBJ2-2; no clear D gene. The origin of this receptor is a woman in her thirties who had recovered from COVID-19. The CDR3 DNA is TGCAGCGTTGGTAGTGTTGGCGGGGAGCTGTTTTTT. The encoded protein is CSVGSVGGELFF.